This is a list of T cell receptor beta chains from one sample in a study of cytomegalovirus exposure and HLA in healthy donors. Only in-frame clones appear in the TCRdb table, and some are missing; sequencing was by immunoSEQ multiplex PCR. The sample yields about 170,000 clones, 75% to 90% seen once. Sequencing was carried out using PBMCs. The receptors here all came from a male donor in good health and CMV-seronegative. Both conserved end residues are part of each CDR3. Each record gives: V gene, CDR3 protein.

TRBV29-1 | CSVTLGSPYEQYF
TRBV5-1 | CASSPGEVDGYGYTF
TRBV5-1 | CASFTMAGSYNEQFF
TRBV5-1 | CASSFQGPSNEQFF
TRBV10-3 | CAISAAGGGETQYF
TRBV5-6 | CASSLAGGLYEQYF
TRBV5-4 | CASSGGTGSNGYTF
TRBV6-5 | CASSYSFQGPETQYF
TRBV2 | CASRKGEGTEAFF
TRBV5-4 | CASSLGDRKETQYF
TRBV6-5 | CASNGRGGPDTQYF
TRBV7-9 | CASTEGLAGGHEQFF
TRBV10-1 | CASSGAGTGKTEAFF
TRBV25-1 | CASSGAGGQWYEQYF
TRBV6-1 | CASRETGTGELFF
TRBV4-1 | CASSQEAALTGTYEQYF
TRBV2 | CASKPRDRKNSPLHF
TRBV7-6 | CASSAGPGQGYGYTF
TRBV5-1 | CASGQGANTGELFF
TRBV7-9 | CASSLRQAVSGNTIYF
TRBV6-1 | CASSATGPYGYTF
TRBV6-5 | CASSSTGVKDYGYTF
TRBV14 | CASSLRTGAGNTIYF
TRBV4-3 | CASSQELTGVGNTIYF
TRBV5-1 | CASSLRAGMSTDTQYF
TRBV30 | CAWSDRERNQPQHF
TRBV20-1 | CSATQGGEQFF
TRBV4-1 | CASSQDGTGHASEKLFF
TRBV7-8 | CASSLARLAGGFRSYNEQFF
TRBV9 | CASSTHQQGAGTEAFF
TRBV10-3 | CATGTGATNEKLFF
TRBV11-2 | CASSTRQGSSIHF
TRBV5-4 | CASSPGGTGDGGTQYF
TRBV10-3 | CAIRVTGDYGYTF
TRBV18 | CASSPAGATFEQYF
TRBV2 | CASSVAGGSYEQYF
TRBV5-6 | CASSLGWTGRNEKLFF
TRBV4-1 | CASSKRGGQGEFFDSYEQYF
TRBV11-2 | CASSFGQGLSYNSPLHF
TRBV5-1 | CASRQSTDTQYF
TRBV30 | CALQGRLTTGELFF
TRBV29-1 | CSVSGGANQPQHF
TRBV7-2 | CASSFRTGGSNQPQHF
TRBV6-1 | CASSEISTTGVGGYTF
TRBV19 | CASRIKPGTPAGYGYTF
TRBV29-1 | CSAGETYGYTF
TRBV11-2 | CASSHRQVYGYTF
TRBV27 | CASGDRGNSPLHF